This T cell receptor (beta chain) derives from a study of monozygotic twins with inflammatory bowel disease. The total RNA came straight from whole blood, and T cells were not sorted beforehand. The cDNA of both the TCRalpha and TCRbeta chains was subjected to two nested PCRs of approximately 16 and 10 cycles. TCRdb reprocessed the 5' RACE reads and stores each CDR3 protein as one record, lacking DNA. This sample carries about 380,000 distinct CDR3 sequences, with approximately 2.8% going to the ten biggest clones. The material sequenced was blood. The TCR sequence derives from a human donor with ulcerative colitis or Crohn's disease, or a healthy co-twin of an affected twin (not recorded which).

The CDR3 reads CASSQYSQGNSGNTIYF. The chain carries TRBV4-2 and TRBJ1-3. CDR1 LGHNA and CDR2 YNFKEQ come from the germline V gene. CDR3 length: 17 amino acids.